These 24 T cell receptor beta chains were all obtained from the same sample, sequenced in a study of T cell repertoires in cytomegalovirus infection. Their recognized antigens are unknown. A single record per CDR3 protein comes from TCRdb applying MiXCR to the reads. Among some 920,000 distinct CDR3 sequences listed, roughly 30% were seen once. The starting material was cultured CD8+ T cells from PBMCs, obtained from culture after CMV antigen stimulation. All receptors come from a human donor in good health (CMV status not recorded). Some clones in this sample may be carry-over from other donors' samples.

This clonotype was seen a few times. The chain joins TRBV15 to TRBJ1-4; a possible D gene is TRBD1 (5 bases). The V and J ends lost 3 bases and 5 bases respectively, with 13 bases between them. The CDR3 is 15 amino acids. Germline CDR1 LNHNV, CDR2 YYDKDF (reference sequence). The CDR3 protein is CATSRNRDVNEKLFF. In DNA, the CDR3 is TGTGCCACCAGCAGGAATCGGGACGTGAATGAAAAACTGTTTTTT.

In DNA, the CDR3 is TGTGCCAGCAGTTTGGTAGGGGCCTATGGCTACACCTTC. The encoded protein is CASSLVGAYGYTF. This rearrangement joins TRBV28 to TRBJ1-2, with D maybe TRBD1 (5 bases). Deletions cut 3 bases from V and 4 bases from J, with 9 bases between. CDR3 size: 13 residues. CDR1 and CDR2 from the germline V gene are MDHEN and SYDVKM.

This clonotype was counted a few times. The CDR3 here is CASTPKGGRGYPGELFF. The CDR3 DNA reads as TGTGCCAGCACCCCGAAAGGTGGCAGGGGGTATCCCGGGGAGCTGTTTTTT. The V call is TRBV7-6, the J call TRBJ2-2; TRBD1 matches 7 bases. V shed 7 bases, J shed 6 bases, and the junction held 17 bases outside the gene matches. The germline CDR1 and CDR2 sequences are SGHVS and FNYEAQ. CDR3 length equals 17 residues.

The genes are TRBV6-5 and TRBJ2-2, with TRBD2 identical over 8 bases. Per the germline V gene, CDR1 is MNHEY and CDR2 is SVGAGI. The trim removed 6 bases at V and 7 bases at J, leaving 7 bases unmatched. The CDR3 runs to 14 residues. The DNA of the CDR3 is TGTGCCAGCAGGCCTGCGGGGGGCGTCGGGGAGCTGTTTTTT. Encoded protein: CASRPAGGVGELFF.

The sample holds many counts of this clonotype. The chain carries TRBV7-9 and TRBJ2-7, with D maybe TRBD1 (5 bases). Germline CDR1 is SEHNR and CDR2 is FQNEAQ (reference sequence). The CDR3 is 12 residues long. Trimming stripped 4 bases from V and 9 bases from J, with 13 bases between. The CDR3, as DNA: TGTGCCAGCAGCTCCGCGCGTGGGGCGCAGTACGTC. Translating it yields CASSSARGAQYV.

This clonotype has only a few counts. The V gene is TRBV5-1, the J gene TRBJ2-1; 9 bases map to TRBD1. The CDR3 covers 15 residues. J gave up 8 bases and V 1 base, and 7 bases lay outside the gene matches. Germline V CDR1 and CDR2: SGHRS, YFSETQ. CDR3 protein: CASSLMGQGVDEQFF. The DNA for the CDR3 is TGCGCCAGCAGCTTGATGGGACAGGGTGTCGATGAGCAGTTCTTC. The entire variable domain, with the rest obtained from reference TRBV5-1 and TRBJ2-1, is as follows: KAGVTQTPRYLIKTRGQQVTLSCSPISGHRSVSWYQQTPGQGLQFLFEYFSETQRNKGNFPGRFSGRQFSNSRSEMNVSTLELGDSALYLCASSLMGQGVDEQFFGPGTRLTVL.

This sequence joins TRBV19 and TRBJ1-5; perhaps TRBD1 as D (6 bases). Trimming stripped 9 bases from V and 6 bases from J, with 21 bases between. The germline gives CDR1 LNHDA, CDR2 SQIVND (reference sequence). The CDR3 contains 15 residues. The CDR3 is CASNPGVGDTQPQHF. As DNA, the CDR3 is TGTGCCAGCAACCCTGGCGTTGGGGACACTCAGCCCCAGCATTTT.

There are a few counts of this clonotype. The chain couples TRBV3-1 to TRBJ1-1, with 7 bases identical to TRBD1. The germline V gene encodes CDR1 LGHDT and CDR2 YNNKEL (reference sequence). The CDR3 extends over 16 amino acids. The V gene end was trimmed by 0 bases and the J gene end by 2 bases; junction bases not matched to a gene: 6. The DNA for the CDR3 is TGTGCCAGCAGCCAAGATCGGGGGACAGTAAACACTGAAGCTTTCTTT. Encoded protein: CASSQDRGTVNTEAFF. The full variable domain, its missing parts supplied by reference TRBV3-1 and TRBJ1-1, is DTAVSQTPKYLVTQMGNDKSIKCEQNLGHDTMYWYKQDSKKFLKIMFSYNNKELIINETVPNRFSPKSPDKAHLNLHINSLELGDSAVYFCASSQDRGTVNTEAFFGQGTRLTVV.

This clonotype was seen a handful of times. The chain carries TRBV15 and TRBJ2-3; 10 bases line up with TRBD2. V trimming: 4 bases; J trimming: 2 bases; junction bases outside the gene matches: 24. Germline CDR1 is LNHNV and CDR2 is YYDKDF (reference sequence). This CDR3 is built from 22 residues. The CDR3 spells CATSTLRRRLAGDQTFTDTQYF. CDR3 nucleotide sequence: TGTGCCACCAGCACCCTTCGGCGTCGGCTAGCGGGGGACCAGACGTTCACAGATACGCAGTATTTT.

The CDR3 here is CASSYLKRDRGRSYEQYV. For the CDR3, the DNA is TGTGCCAGCAGTTACCTTAAAAGGGACAGGGGGCGATCCTACGAGCAGTACGTC. The gene calls are TRBV6-2 or TRBV6-3 and TRBJ2-7; 12 nucleotides align to TRBD1. Germline V gives CDR1 MNHEY, CDR2 SVGEGT. V trimming: 2 bases; J trimming: 1 base; junction bases outside the gene matches: 9. The CDR3 totals 18 residues.

The rearrangement uses TRBV12-3 or TRBV12-4 and TRBJ2-5, with a possible D match to TRBD2 (6 bases). Trimming left V 3 bases short and J 4 bases short, with 9 bases between. CDR3 length equals 13 residues. The CDR3 region is CASSFLAVETQYF. In DNA, the CDR3 is TGTGCCAGCAGTTTCTTAGCGGTAGAGACCCAGTACTTC.

The V gene is TRBV9, the J gene TRBJ2-3, with D hard to call. Germline V CDR1 and CDR2: SGDLS, YYNGEE. V dropped 0 bases and J dropped 6 bases, with 14 bases sitting between them. CDR3 length: 15 amino acids. The CDR3 nucleotides read TGTGCCAGCAGCGTAGGGAGAGTGTATTCTGATACGCAGTATTTT. Translation gives CASSVGRVYSDTQYF. The whole variable domain, remainder taken from reference TRBV9 and TRBJ2-3, is DSGVTQTPKHLITATGQRVTLRCSPRSGDLSVYWYQQSLDQGLQFLIQYYNGEERAKGNILERFSAQQFPDLHSELNLSSLELGDSALYFCASSVGRVYSDTQYFGPGTRLTVL.

V gene TRBV6-2 or TRBV6-3 combines with J gene TRBJ1-2, with D perhaps TRBD1 (5 bases). The CDR3 runs to 13 residues. The germline V gene encodes CDR1 MNHEY and CDR2 SVGEGT. V was trimmed by 2 bases and J by 5 bases, leaving 9 bases between them. CDR3 residues: CASSYAGPYGYTF. The CDR3 bases are TGTGCCAGCAGTTACGCAGGGCCTTATGGCTACACCTTC.

This clonotype was found a few times. The chain links TRBV25-1 to TRBJ1-1, with D maybe TRBD1 (6 bases). The length of the CDR3 is 13 residues. Germline values: CDR1 MGHDK, CDR2 SYGVNS. Trimming removed 7 bases from V and 4 bases from J, with 13 bases in between. DNA of the CDR3: TGTGCCAGCACTTTAGGGGGGACCACTGAAGCTTTCTTT. It is translated as CASTLGGTTEAFF. Using reference TRBV25-1 and TRBJ1-1 for the parts outside the CDR3, the full variable domain is EADIYQTPRYLVIGTGKKITLECSQTMGHDKMYWYQQDPGMELHLIHYSYGVNSTEKGDLSSESTVSRIRTEHFPLTLESARPSHTSQYLCASTLGGTTEAFFGQGTRLTVV.

This clonotype was counted between two and nine times. V gene TRBV6-1 combines with J gene TRBJ2-7, with D tentatively TRBD2 (5 bases). Trimming took off 2 bases at V and 2 bases at J, with 10 bases between the two ends. The CDR3 covers 14 residues. CDR1 and CDR2 from the germline V gene are MNHNS and SASEGT. The CDR3 DNA reads as TGTGCCAGCAGTGAACAAGCGGTGGCCTACGAGCAGTACGTC. It specifies CASSEQAVAYEQYV.

This clonotype was found a few times. The chain is built from TRBV11-3 and TRBJ2-5, with 8 nucleotides matching TRBD2. CDR1 and CDR2 from the germline V gene are SGHNT and YENEEA. The V gene end was trimmed by 4 bases and the J gene end by 5 bases; junction bases not matched to a gene: 9. The CDR3 runs 15 residues. The DNA of the CDR3 is TGTGCCAGCAGCTACCGGGGGGGGGCGAGGGAGACCCAGTACTTC. Protein sequence: CASSYRGGARETQYF. Full variable domain (outside the CDR3, taken from reference TRBV11-3 and TRBJ2-5): EAGVVQSPRYKIIEKKQPVAFWCNPISGHNTLYWYLQNLGQGPELLIRYENEEAVDDSQLPKDRFSAERLKGVDSTLKIQPAELGDSAVYLCASSYRGGARETQYFGPGTRLLVL.

This clonotype has just a few counts. The chain joins TRBV4-3 to TRBJ1-5, with no clear D. With 0 bases removed from V and 4 bases from J, the gap between germline ends came to 10 bases. The CDR3 length is 15 residues. Per germline, CDR1 LGHNA and CDR2 YSLEER. CDR3 nucleotide sequence: TGCGCCAGCAGCCAAGATGTCACCGGAAATCAGCCCCAGCATTTT. Its translation is CASSQDVTGNQPQHF.

V usage is TRBV4-1 and J usage is TRBJ1-2; D is unclear. This CDR3 is built from 14 residues. V was cut by 1 base and J by 4 bases, with 10 bases left in between. The germline CDR1 and CDR2 sequences are MGHRA and YSYEKL. CDR3 sequence: CASSQVRGSYGYTF. As DNA, the CDR3 is TGCGCCAGCAGCCAAGTAAGAGGGAGCTATGGCTACACCTTC.

The chain carries TRBV27 and TRBJ1-6; no reliable D call. The CDR3 has 14 amino acids. V gave up 2 bases and J gave up 5 bases, with 7 bases separating them. Germline CDR1 is MNHEY and CDR2 is SMNVEV (reference sequence). CDR3 residues: CASSLRQDNSPLHF. In nucleotides, the CDR3 is TGTGCCAGCAGTTTACGTCAGGATAATTCACCCCTCCACTTT.

On this clonotype: This may be a read error: a much more frequent sequence differs by one nucleotide. This chain uses TRBV7-8 with TRBJ2-3, with 7 bases identical to TRBD2. Looked up from germline, CDR1 is SGHVS and CDR2 is FQNEAQ. The CDR3 consists of 15 residues. After removal of 5 bases from V and 7 bases from J, the junction contained 12 bases not matched to a gene. The CDR3 DNA reads as TGTGCCAGCAGCAAAAGCGGGGCCCTGACAAATACGCAGTATTTT. Protein product: CASSKSGALTNTQYF.

The chain employs TRBV28 and TRBJ1-6; possibly TRBD1 for D (5 bases). The V end was cut by 3 bases, the J end by 7 bases, with 10 bases between. Germline assignment: CDR1 MDHEN and CDR2 SYDVKM. This CDR3 comprises 14 residues. The CDR3 spells CASSFATENSPLHF. CDR3 nucleotides: TGTGCCAGCAGTTTCGCGACAGAAAATTCACCCCTCCACTTT.

The chain recombines TRBV11-2 with TRBJ1-1, with 8 bases identical to TRBD1. The CDR3 has 14 residues. Unmatched junction bases numbered 6, after V lost 5 bases and J lost 4 bases. Germline loops: CDR1 SGHAT, CDR2 FQNNGV. The CDR3, as DNA: TGTGCCAGCAGCCCGGGACAGGTAGTCACTGAAGCTTTCTTT. Its translation: CASSPGQVVTEAFF.

The gene calls are TRBV7-6 and TRBJ1-2, with 7 bases lining up with TRBD1. Germline V CDR1 and CDR2: SGHVS, FNYEAQ. J gave up 9 bases and V 5 bases, and 3 bases lay outside the gene matches. CDR3 length: 11 residues. The CDR3 is CASSRQGRYTF. CDR3 nucleotides: TGTGCCAGCAGCCGACAGGGTCGCTACACCTTC.

This clonotype was counted many times. In DNA form, the CDR3 reads TGCGCCAGCAGCCAAGGCAGCCGAGGTGGGGGGGAGTTCTTC. This gives the protein CASSQGSRGGGEFF. The J gene is TRBJ2-1, the V gene TRBV4-1; 7 nucleotides align to TRBD2. V trimming: 1 base; J trimming: 14 bases; junction bases outside the gene matches: 11. Looked up from germline, CDR1 is MGHRA and CDR2 is YSYEKL. This CDR3 region has 14 residues.